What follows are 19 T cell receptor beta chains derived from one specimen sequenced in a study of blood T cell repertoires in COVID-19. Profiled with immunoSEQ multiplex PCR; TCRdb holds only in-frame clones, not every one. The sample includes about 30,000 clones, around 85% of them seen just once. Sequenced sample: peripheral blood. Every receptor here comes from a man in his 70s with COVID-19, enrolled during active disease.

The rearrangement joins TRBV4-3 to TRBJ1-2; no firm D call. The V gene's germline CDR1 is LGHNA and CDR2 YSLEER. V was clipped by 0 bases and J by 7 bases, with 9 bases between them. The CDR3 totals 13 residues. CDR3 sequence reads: CASSQDLAVGYTF. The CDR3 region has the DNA TGCGCCAGCAGCCAAGATTTGGCGGTTGGCTACACCTTC.

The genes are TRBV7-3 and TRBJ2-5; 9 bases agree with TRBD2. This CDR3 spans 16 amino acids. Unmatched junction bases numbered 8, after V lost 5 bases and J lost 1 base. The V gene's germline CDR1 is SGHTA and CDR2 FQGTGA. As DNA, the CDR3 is TGTGCCAGCAGCCGGGGTCTGACTAGCGGCCAAGAGACCCAGTACTTC. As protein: CASSRGLTSGQETQYF.

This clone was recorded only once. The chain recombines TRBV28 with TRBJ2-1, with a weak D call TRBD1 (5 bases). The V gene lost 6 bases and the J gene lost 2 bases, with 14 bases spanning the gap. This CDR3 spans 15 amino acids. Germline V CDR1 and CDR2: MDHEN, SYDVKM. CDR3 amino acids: CASSRTQGTYNEQFF. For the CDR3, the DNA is TGTGCCAGCAGCCGTACTCAGGGCACCTACAATGAGCAGTTCTTC. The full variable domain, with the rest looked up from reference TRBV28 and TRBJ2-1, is DVKVTQSSRYLVKRTGEKVFLECVQDMDHENMFWYRQDPGLGLRLIYFSYDVKMKEKGDIPEGYSVSREKKERFSLILESASTNQTSMYLCASSRTQGTYNEQFFGPGTRLTVL.

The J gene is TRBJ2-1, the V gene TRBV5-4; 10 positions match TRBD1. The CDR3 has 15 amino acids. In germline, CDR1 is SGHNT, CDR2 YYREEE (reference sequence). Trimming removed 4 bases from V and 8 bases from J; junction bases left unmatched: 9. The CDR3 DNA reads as TGTGCCAGCAGCCCCCCGGGACAGGGGTTCGATGAGCAGTTCTTC. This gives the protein CASSPPGQGFDEQFF. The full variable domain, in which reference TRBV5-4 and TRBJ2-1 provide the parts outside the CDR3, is ETGVTQSPTHLIKTRGQQVTLRCSSQSGHNTVSWYQQALGQGPQFIFQYYREEENGRGNFPPRFSGLQFPNYSSELNVNALELDDSALYLCASSPPGQGFDEQFFGPGTRLTVL.

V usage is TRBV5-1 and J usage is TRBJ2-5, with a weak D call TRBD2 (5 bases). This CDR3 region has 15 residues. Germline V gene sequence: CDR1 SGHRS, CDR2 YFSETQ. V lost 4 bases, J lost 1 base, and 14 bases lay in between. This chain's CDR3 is CASSPTRGAQETQYF. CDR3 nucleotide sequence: TGCGCCAGCAGCCCAACCCGGGGAGCCCAAGAGACCCAGTACTTC.

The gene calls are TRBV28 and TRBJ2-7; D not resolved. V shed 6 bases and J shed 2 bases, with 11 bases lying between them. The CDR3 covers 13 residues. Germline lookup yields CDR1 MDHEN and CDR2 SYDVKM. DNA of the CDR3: TGTGCCAGCAGCCGAGACATAGCCTACGAGCAGTACTTC. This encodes CASSRDIAYEQYF.

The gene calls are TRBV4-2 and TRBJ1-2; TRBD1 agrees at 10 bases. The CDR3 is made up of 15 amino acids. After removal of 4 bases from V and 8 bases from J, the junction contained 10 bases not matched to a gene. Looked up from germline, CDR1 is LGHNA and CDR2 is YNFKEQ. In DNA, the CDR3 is TGTGCCAGCAGCCCAAGACCTGGGACAGGGGCCGGCTACACCTTC. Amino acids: CASSPRPGTGAGYTF.

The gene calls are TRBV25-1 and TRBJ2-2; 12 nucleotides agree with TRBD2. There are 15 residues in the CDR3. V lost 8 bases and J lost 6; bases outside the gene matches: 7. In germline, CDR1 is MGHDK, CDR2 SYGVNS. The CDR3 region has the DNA TGTGCCAGCTTGCCGGGACTAGCGGGCGCCGGGGAGCTGTTTTTT. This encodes CASLPGLAGAGELFF.

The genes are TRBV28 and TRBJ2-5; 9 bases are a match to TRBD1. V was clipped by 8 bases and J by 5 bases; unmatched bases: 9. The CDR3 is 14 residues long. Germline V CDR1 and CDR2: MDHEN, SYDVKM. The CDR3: CASVTGGSGETQYF. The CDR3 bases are TGTGCCAGCGTAACAGGGGGCTCGGGGGAGACCCAGTACTTC.

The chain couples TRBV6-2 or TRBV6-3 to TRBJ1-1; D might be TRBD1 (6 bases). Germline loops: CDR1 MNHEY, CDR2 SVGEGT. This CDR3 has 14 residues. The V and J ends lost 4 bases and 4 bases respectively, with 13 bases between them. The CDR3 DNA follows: TGTGCCAGCAGTTTTCAGGGGTTGGGCACTGAAGCTTTCTTT. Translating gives CASSFQGLGTEAFF.

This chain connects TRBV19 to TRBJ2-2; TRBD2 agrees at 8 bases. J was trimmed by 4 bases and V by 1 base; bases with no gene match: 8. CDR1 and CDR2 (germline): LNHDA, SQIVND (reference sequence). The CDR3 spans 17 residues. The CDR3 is CASSIAPPGLVTGELFF. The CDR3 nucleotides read TGTGCCAGTAGTATAGCTCCCCCGGGACTAGTCACCGGGGAGCTGTTTTTT.

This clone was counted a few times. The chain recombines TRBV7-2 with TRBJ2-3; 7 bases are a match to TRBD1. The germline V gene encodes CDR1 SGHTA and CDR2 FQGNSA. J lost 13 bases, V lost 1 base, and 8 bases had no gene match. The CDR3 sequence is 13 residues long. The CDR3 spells CASSLGGGQLEYF. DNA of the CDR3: TGTGCCAGCAGCTTAGGAGGGGGCCAACTCGAGTATTTT.

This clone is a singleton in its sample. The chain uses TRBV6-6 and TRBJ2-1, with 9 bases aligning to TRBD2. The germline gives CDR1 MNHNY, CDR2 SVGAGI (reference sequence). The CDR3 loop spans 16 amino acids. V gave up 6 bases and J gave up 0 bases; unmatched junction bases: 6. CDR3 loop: CASSSKRGDSYNEQFF. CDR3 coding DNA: TGTGCCAGCAGCTCCAAGCGGGGGGACTCCTACAATGAGCAGTTCTTC.

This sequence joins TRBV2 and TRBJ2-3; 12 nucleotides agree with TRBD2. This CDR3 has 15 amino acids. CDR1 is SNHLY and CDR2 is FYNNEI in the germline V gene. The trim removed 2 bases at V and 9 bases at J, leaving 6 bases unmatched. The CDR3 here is CASSELAGGGGTQYF. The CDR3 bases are TGTGCCAGCAGTGAACTAGCGGGAGGGGGAGGGACGCAGTATTTT.

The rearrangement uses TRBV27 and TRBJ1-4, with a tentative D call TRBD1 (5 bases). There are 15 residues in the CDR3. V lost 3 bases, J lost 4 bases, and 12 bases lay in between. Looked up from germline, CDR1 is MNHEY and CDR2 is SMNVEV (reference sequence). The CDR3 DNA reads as TGTGCCAGCAGTTTTATCGGGGGGGTTAATGAAAAACTGTTTTTT. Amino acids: CASSFIGGVNEKLFF.

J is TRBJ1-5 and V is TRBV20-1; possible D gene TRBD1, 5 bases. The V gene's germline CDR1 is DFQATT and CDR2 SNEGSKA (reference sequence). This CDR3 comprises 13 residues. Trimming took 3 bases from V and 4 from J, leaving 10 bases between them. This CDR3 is CSASLGVNQPQHF. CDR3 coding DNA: TGCAGTGCTAGTTTAGGGGTTAATCAGCCCCAGCATTTT.

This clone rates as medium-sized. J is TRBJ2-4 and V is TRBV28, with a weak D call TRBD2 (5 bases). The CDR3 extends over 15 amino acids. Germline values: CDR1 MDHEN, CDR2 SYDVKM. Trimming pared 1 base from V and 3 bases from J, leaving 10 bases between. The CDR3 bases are TGTGCCAGCAGTTTATACGGGGAAGGCAAAAACATTCAGTACTTC. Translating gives CASSLYGEGKNIQYF.

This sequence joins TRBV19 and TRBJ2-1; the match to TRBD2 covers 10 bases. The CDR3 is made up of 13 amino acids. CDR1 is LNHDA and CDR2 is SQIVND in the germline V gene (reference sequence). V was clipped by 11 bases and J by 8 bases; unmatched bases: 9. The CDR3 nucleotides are TGTGCCGCTCCTAGCGGGAGCATGGATGAGCAGTTCTTC. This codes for CAAPSGSMDEQFF.

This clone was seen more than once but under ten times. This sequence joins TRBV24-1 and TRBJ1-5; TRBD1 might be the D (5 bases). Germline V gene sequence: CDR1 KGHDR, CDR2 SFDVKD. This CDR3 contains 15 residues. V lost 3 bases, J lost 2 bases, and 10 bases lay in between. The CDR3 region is CATSDHGGGNQPQHF. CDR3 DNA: TGTGCCACCAGTGATCACGGAGGGGGCAATCAGCCCCAGCATTTT.